This TCR beta chain came from a study of cytotoxic CD8 clonotypes in ibrutinib-treated CLL (dated by TCRdb to the early 2020s). Regarding the study in general: The cohort included more than 14 treatment-naive and approximately twelve relapsed/refractory patients; some 18 were IGHV unmutated. Partial responses were observed in some 24 patients and complete responses in 2; after a median follow-up of around 68 months, remission was maintained in 15 or so patients and progression was observed in some 12. Samples at response were collected after a median of about 13 months of treatment, with a range of about 6 to 40 months. On average, each sample had approximately 250,000 productive templates and around 100,000 productive rearrangements. Of the 90 or so participants in the trial, about 25 had longitudinal samples available. Cryopreserved peripheral blood mononuclear cells were obtained prior to treatment, at the time of response, and at either disease progression or sustained remission. All remission and progressive disease samples were collected while patients were still receiving ibrutinib. Beyond this particular receptor, the publication reports: Sustained-remission and progressing patients did not have matched sampling times, and lymph node repertoires were not examined. Baseline clonality exceeded that of age-matched healthy donors and correlated strongly with circulating CD8+ T-cell counts. Clonality rose at ibrutinib response, remained stable during sustained remission, and dropped back toward baseline at progression. Public clonotypes were rare and either shrank or stayed stable during treatment, and the rise in clonality at ibrutinib response reflected expansion of private clonotypes.

The sample's time point label, in plain terms: approximately twelve months on ibrutinib. For TCR beta library preparation, roughly 2 micrograms of genomic DNA was extracted from cryopreserved PBMCs. Longitudinal blood samples from CLL patients receiving ibrutinib monotherapy were subjected to high-throughput TCR beta sequencing. The patients took part in an open-label, single-center phase 2 trial of ibrutinib monotherapy. The goal of deep resolution MiSeq sequencing was a depth between 1 in 1 million and 1 in 200,000 T cells, and coverage averaged 10x per clonotype. TCR beta libraries were generated with the immunoSEQ hsTCRB Kit. The source study handled its data this way. The data were analyzed with ImmunoSEQ Analyzer and ImmunoSEQ Data Assistant, and V, D and J gene assignments followed IMGT definitions. Clonality, with values ranging from 0 to 1, was calculated as one minus the normalized Shannon entropy of productive rearrangement frequencies. Only overrepresented clonotypes making up at least 0.05% of each patient's repertoire were included in the public clonotype analysis. Some 12 age-matched healthy donor repertoires from immuneACCESS served as clonality controls. TCRdb carries this immuneACCESS record with in-frame sequences only. Its versions omit some clonotypes, under half of them owing to an unresolved V gene in the studies checked, with the rest unexplained. The DNA gave D and trimming, while V, J and clone size come from that table. The sample table contains about 85,000 clones; only one count was recorded for roughly three quarters of them. Of the sample, roughly 4.8% falls within the top ten clones.

Reading from cysteine to phenylalanine, the CDR3 counts 13 amino acids. Just the 39-base CDR3 DNA is kept, in frame starting at base 1. V is pared back by 2 bases and J by 4 bases, with 8 bases lying between the germline termini. The germline V gene (reference sequence) sets CDR1 to LNHDA and CDR2 to SQIVND. This clone was recorded a few times. No cognate antigen has been identified for it. The sample holds no much larger clone one base away, and base qualities are not on file. Material: PBMCs, obtained after 12 months of ibrutinib treatment. The rearranged segments are TRBV19 and TRBJ1-2, with no reliable assignment of the D segment. This TCR came from a human donor with chronic lymphocytic leukemia. The CDR3 reads CASSIRQAYGYTF. In nucleotide form, the sequence is TGTGCCAGTAGTATACGGCAAGCCTATGGCTACACCTTC.